One TCR beta chain is described in this entry. Germline values: CDR1 SGHRS, CDR2 YFSETQ. V dropped 0 bases and J dropped 7; count of bases not matched to a gene: 13. This CDR3 is built from 17 residues. The data derive from a study of blood T cell repertoires in COVID-19. Study at large: COVID-19 samples collected from the United States, Italy and Spain covered acute and convalescent phases.

Clones were read by immunoSEQ multiplex PCR, and TCRdb kept only the in-frame ones, dropping some. The profile shows 200,000 or so clones, roughly 87% of them singletons. The receptor's source is a middle-aged man with active or convalescent COVID-19. Material for sequencing was peripheral blood. V usage is TRBV5-1 and J usage is TRBJ2-5, with TRBD2 identical over 9 bases. The CDR3 DNA is TGCGCCAGCAGCTTGGCCACGGGAACTAGCGGGTCTGGGACCCAGTACTTC. Its protein is CASSLATGTSGSGTQYF.